Listed below are T cell receptor beta chains from one sample, sequenced in a study of blood T cell repertoires in COVID-19. Some clones are missing from TCRdb's copy, which holds only in-frame ones; the method was immunoSEQ multiplex PCR. The table has fewer than 250,000 clones, nearly 90% seen once. The specimen was PBMCs or T cells enriched from blood (not recorded which). Source of these receptors: a man in his thirties or forties who had been exposed to COVID-19. Both conserved end residues are part of each CDR3. The order of the fields is V gene, clone size, J gene, D gene, CDR3 protein, CDR3 DNA. D genes are given only for firm matches. Clone size is stated in some rows and not others, as once, few, many or a class when expanded.

TRBV2	.	TRBJ1-5	.	CASSYGWGQGNQPQHF	TGTGCCAGCAGTTACGGTTGGGGGCAGGGCAATCAGCCCCAGCATTTT
TRBV2	.	TRBJ1-1	.	CASSELERAEAFF	TGTGCCAGCAGTGAGTTGGAGAGGGCTGAAGCTTTCTTT
TRBV7-6	.	TRBJ2-5	TRBD2	CASSNSGLAIETQYF	TGTGCCAGCAGCAACTCGGGACTAGCCATAGAGACCCAGTACTTC
TRBV28	.	TRBJ2-7	.	CASTNRAGEQYF	TGTGCCAGCACCAACAGGGCTGGAGAGCAGTACTTC
TRBV9	.	TRBJ2-7	TRBD2	CASSVGGTSGGSYEQYF	TGTGCCAGCAGCGTAGGAGGGACTAGCGGGGGATCCTACGAGCAGTACTTC
TRBV7-9	.	TRBJ2-1	.	CASSLSYGQEQFF	TGTGCCAGCAGCTTATCTTACGGACAGGAGCAGTTCTTC
TRBV7-9	once	TRBJ2-7	.	CASSLVPGLALPYEQYF	TGTGCCAGCAGCTTAGTGCCCGGCTTAGCCCTTCCCTACGAGCAGTACTTC
TRBV5-6	.	TRBJ1-5	TRBD1	CASSSGDRVAQPQHF	TGTGCCAGCAGTTCGGGGGACAGGGTGGCTCAGCCCCAGCATTTT
TRBV7-2	.	TRBJ2-3	.	CASSLGLASEADTQYF	TGTGCCAGCAGCTTGGGCCTTGCTAGCGAGGCAGATACGCAGTATTTT
TRBV7-9	.	TRBJ1-1	TRBD1	CASSQPGTGGTEAFF	TGTGCCAGCAGCCAACCCGGGACAGGGGGCACTGAAGCTTTCTTT
TRBV30	.	TRBJ2-2	.	CAWSGGRDKETGELFF	TGTGCCTGGAGTGGGGGAAGGGACAAAGAAACCGGGGAGCTGTTTTTT
TRBV5-1	.	TRBJ1-2	TRBD1	CASSISGTGVSIPRQYGYTF	TGCGCCAGCAGCATATCCGGGACAGGGGTTTCAATCCCTAGGCAATACGGCTACACCTTC
TRBV5-1	few	TRBJ2-5	TRBD2	CASSLEAGGLETQYF	TGCGCCAGCAGCTTAGAAGCGGGGGGCCTGGAGACCCAGTACTTC
TRBV7-2	.	TRBJ1-2	.	CASSSSNYGYTF	TGTGCCAGCAGCTCCTCTAACTATGGCTACACCTTC
TRBV2	.	TRBJ1-2	TRBD1	CASRTGSGYTF	TGTGCCAGCCGGACAGGGAGCGGCTACACCTTC
TRBV2	once	TRBJ2-3	TRBD2	CASCGLAAGYTQYF	TGTGCCAGCTGCGGTCTAGCGGCAGGGTATACGCAGTATTTT
TRBV12-1	.	TRBJ1-5	.	CASSHARAAGVVFNSIGRQPQHF	TGTGCCAGCAGCCACGCCCGGGCGGCAGGGGTTGTTTTTAATAGCATAGGGCGTCAGCCCCAGCATTTT
TRBV29-1	once	TRBJ2-1	TRBD2	CSVDLAGVGNEQFF	TGCAGCGTTGACCTAGCGGGGGTCGGCAATGAGCAGTTCTTC
TRBV4-2	once	TRBJ1-2	.	CASSPSTEGHGYTF	TGTGCCAGCAGCCCCTCGACGGAGGGTCATGGCTACACCTTC
TRBV7-8	once	TRBJ2-3	TRBD2	CASSSGTSGVDTQYF	TGTGCCAGCAGCTCCGGGACTAGCGGGGTTGATACGCAGTATTTT
TRBV19	.	TRBJ2-2	.	CASSIEQGYTGELFF	TGTGCCAGTAGTATAGAACAGGGCTACACCGGGGAGCTGTTTTTT
TRBV2	.	TRBJ1-4	.	CASRGGATNEKLFF	TGTGCCAGCAGGGGGGGGGCAACTAATGAAAAACTGTTTTTT
TRBV5-1	.	TRBJ1-2	.	CASSIAGGRGYGYTF	TGCGCCAGCAGCATCGCGGGCGGCCGTGGTTATGGCTACACCTTC
TRBV19	.	TRBJ1-1	.	CASSAKGDTEAFF	TGTGCCAGTAGTGCGAAAGGGGACACTGAAGCTTTCTTT